This T cell receptor beta chain was captured in a study of T cell repertoires in cytomegalovirus infection. Study-wide findings and caveats: CMV carriers with the relevant HLA were identified by cumulative public TCR beta family frequency.

As to this clonotype: Its matching antigen is unknown.

In germline, CDR1 is MNHNS, CDR2 SASEGT. J gave up 5 bases and V 4 bases, and 4 bases lay outside the gene matches. The CDR3 has 14 amino acids. TCRdb independently ran MiXCR on the reads; one entry per CDR3 protein. Of some 350,000 distinct CDR3 sequences listed, 25% to 30% are singletons. Sequencing used cultured PBMCs, obtained from culture after CMV antigen stimulation. The sequence derives from a human donor in good health (CMV status not recorded). Some clones in this sample may be carry-over from other donors' samples. The chain is built from TRBV6-1 and TRBJ2-5; 10 nucleotides match TRBD2. CDR3 DNA sequence: TGTGCCAGCAGTGGGACTAGCGGACGGGAGACCCAGTACTTC. Encoded protein: CASSGTSGRETQYF.